This record looks at one T cell receptor beta chain sequence and its context. Its specificity is unknown. The data are from a study of shared clonotypes between healthy human individuals. Trimming took 11 bases from V and 5 from J, leaving 15 bases between them. The CDR3 runs to 13 residues. Germline V lookup: CDR1 MDHEN, CDR2 SYDVKM. Regarding the study as a whole: Incompleteness in sorted-subset sequencing, despite large depth, was shown by rarefaction.

TCRdb keeps only in-frame clones here, not all; method: immunoSEQ multiplex PCR. The sample carries roughly 500,000 clones, approximately 95% recorded once. Input material: naive CD4+ T cells sorted from blood. Subset denoted: CD45RA+ positively selected. The chain carries TRBV28 and TRBJ2-2, with D possibly being TRBD2 (5 bases). This clonotype was obtained from a woman in her thirties in good health. The CDR3 DNA sequence: TGTGCCGGCGGGTCTTCGGTGACCGGGGAGCTGTTTTTT. It encodes CAGGSSVTGELFF.